A selection of T cell receptor beta chains follows, all from one sample in a study of beta chain features in type 1 diabetes. Sequencing was performed with immunoSEQ multiplex PCR; in TCRdb, only in-frame clones are kept and a portion is missing. The sample lists about 52,000 clones; less than 55% were seen once. The sequencing sample was made of Tregs from blood. These receptors came from a man in his thirties or forties with type 1 diabetes. Both conserved end residues are part of each CDR3. D genes are given only for firm matches. Rows give clone size only sometimes, using once, few, many, or a class for an expanded clone.

v_call: TRBV7-3
clone_size: .
d_call: .
j_call: TRBJ2-3
cdr3_aa: CASSLYRDTQYF
cdr3_nt: TGTGCCAGCAGCTTATATCGAGATACGCAGTATTTT

v_call: TRBV7-9
clone_size: .
d_call: .
j_call: TRBJ1-2
cdr3_aa: CASSQSNDGYTF
cdr3_nt: TGTGCCAGCAGCCAGTCCAATGATGGCTACACCTTC

v_call: TRBV28
clone_size: .
d_call: TRBD1
j_call: TRBJ1-5
cdr3_aa: CASSPPDRVRQPQHF
cdr3_nt: TGTGCCAGCAGTCCCCCCGACAGGGTAAGGCAGCCCCAGCATTTT

v_call: TRBV16
clone_size: .
d_call: .
j_call: TRBJ2-7
cdr3_aa: CASSQIHGYEQYF
cdr3_nt: TGTGCCAGCAGCCAAATTCACGGTTACGAGCAGTACTTC

v_call: TRBV15
clone_size: .
d_call: .
j_call: TRBJ2-3
cdr3_aa: CATSSRGTRYDTQYF
cdr3_nt: TGTGCCACCAGCAGTAGGGGCACCAGGTACGATACGCAGTATTTT

v_call: TRBV28
clone_size: few
d_call: TRBD1
j_call: TRBJ2-1
cdr3_aa: CATTTGVGSYNEQFF
cdr3_nt: TGTGCCACCACCACAGGGGTTGGCTCCTACAATGAGCAGTTCTTC

v_call: TRBV28
clone_size: few
d_call: TRBD2
j_call: TRBJ2-5
cdr3_aa: CASSRGASQETQYF
cdr3_nt: TGTGCCAGCTCGCGGGGGGCGAGCCAAGAGACCCAGTACTTC

v_call: TRBV7-2
clone_size: .
d_call: .
j_call: TRBJ2-4
cdr3_aa: CASSLQGQKNIQYF
cdr3_nt: TGTGCCAGCAGCTTACAGGGGCAAAAAAACATTCAGTACTTC

v_call: TRBV4-3
clone_size: few
d_call: TRBD2
j_call: TRBJ2-3
cdr3_aa: CASSQDQVAGADTQYF
cdr3_nt: TGCGCCAGCAGCCAAGATCAGGTAGCGGGAGCGGATACGCAGTATTTT

v_call: TRBV6-5
clone_size: few
d_call: TRBD2
j_call: TRBJ2-1
cdr3_aa: CASSSGLGNNNEQFF
cdr3_nt: TGTGCCAGCAGTTCGGGACTAGGGAACAACAATGAGCAGTTCTTC

v_call: TRBV15
clone_size: .
d_call: .
j_call: TRBJ2-3
cdr3_aa: CATSKGESTDTQYF
cdr3_nt: TGTGCCACCAGCAAGGGGGAGAGCACAGATACGCAGTATTTT

v_call: TRBV7-8
clone_size: .
d_call: TRBD2
j_call: TRBJ2-1
cdr3_aa: CASSSREGNVNEQFF
cdr3_nt: TGTGCCAGCAGCTCAAGGGAGGGAAACGTTAATGAGCAGTTCTTC

v_call: TRBV6-5
clone_size: .
d_call: TRBD1
j_call: TRBJ1-2
cdr3_aa: CASTITGQSEYGYTF
cdr3_nt: TGTGCCAGCACCATAACGGGACAGTCTGAATATGGCTACACCTTC

v_call: TRBV7-2
clone_size: .
d_call: .
j_call: TRBJ2-7
cdr3_aa: CASSSDTYEQYF
cdr3_nt: TGTGCCAGCAGCTCCGACACGTACGAGCAGTACTTC